This TCR beta chain was sequenced for a study of T cell repertoires in cytomegalovirus infection. In germline, CDR1 is LGHNA, CDR2 YNFKEQ. V was pared by 0 bases and J by 0 bases, with 17 bases between. This CDR3 is built from 19 residues. MiXCR, run by TCRdb on the reads, gives a single entry per CDR3 protein. In the table there are approximately 500,000 distinct CDR3 sequences, approximately 16% of which are singletons. Input material: CD8+ T cells from PBMCs. The chain recombines TRBV4-2 with TRBJ1-4; tentatively, D is TRBD1 (6 bases). This clonotype was sampled from a human donor in good health (CMV status not recorded). Some clones in this sample may be carry-over from other donors' samples. CDR3 DNA sequence: TGTGCCAGCAGCCAAGAGTACGTGGAGGGGGGTGCAACTAATGAAAAACTGTTTTTT. Amino acid sequence: CASSQEYVEGGATNEKLFF.